This T cell receptor (beta chain) stems from a study of T cell changes during pregnancy in multiple sclerosis. Using immunoSEQ multiplex PCR, the repertoire was profiled, and TCRdb retains in-frame clones only, with some absent. The table has 90,000 to 95,000 clones, 94% seen once. Germline lookup yields CDR1 SGHTA and CDR2 FQGNSA. The CDR3 has 14 residues. The germline V and J ends were trimmed by 2 bases and 5 bases, with 10 bases remaining between them. This chain joins TRBV7-2 and TRBJ1-5, with a tentative D call TRBD1 (6 bases). Material: peripheral blood, obtained in the third trimester of pregnancy. This sequence was found in a female donor with multiple sclerosis, enrolled in a pregnancy study. The CDR3: CASSLIPGDQPQHF. CDR3 DNA: TGTGCCAGCAGCTTAATCCCAGGGGATCAGCCCCAGCATTTT.